These 9 T cell receptor beta chains share one sample of origin, sequenced in a study of metastatic and nonmetastatic thyroid tumors. TCRdb re-clonotyped the PCR reads via MiXCR. This sample has about 40,000 clones, with over 9.5% found just once. The entire patient cohort was treatment-naive prior to thyroid surgery. The sequenced sample consisted of blood. These receptors were obtained from a female donor with papillary thyroid cancer or a benign thyroid nodule (not recorded which). Some clones in this sample may be carry-over from other donors' samples.

This clone was seen at least ten times. The chain uses TRBV5-6 and TRBJ1-6; D not resolved. The CDR3 runs to 16 residues. The V gene lost 0 bases and the J gene lost 0 bases, with 7 bases spanning the gap. Germline-derived CDR1 and CDR2 are SGHDT and YYEEEE. CDR3: CASSLDRSSYNSPLHF. CDR3 sequence (DNA): TGTGCCAGCAGCTTGGACAGAAGCTCCTATAATTCACCCCTCCACTTT.

This clone was observed at least ten times. The chain recombines TRBV7-9 with TRBJ2-2; unclear D gene. From germline, CDR1 is SEHNR and CDR2 FQNEAQ (reference sequence). The V end was cut by 6 bases, the J end by 1 base, with 9 bases between. This CDR3 region has 14 residues. The CDR3 sequence: CASSSTENTGELFF. The CDR3 nucleotides read TGTGCCAGCAGTTCTACCGAGAACACCGGGGAGCTGTTTTTT.

Notes on this clone: Being one base from a much bigger clone, this may be a read error. The CDR3 ends on some other residue instead of the conserved phenylalanine or tryptophan, so this is likely a read error. The CDR3 loop is CATSIGREGYNEQFL. For the CDR3, the DNA is TGTGCCACCAGCATAGGACGGGAGGGCTACAATGAGCAGTTCCTC. The chain is built from TRBV15 and TRBJ2-1, with 8 bases lining up with TRBD2. With 4 bases clipped from V and 3 bases from J, the junction kept 5 bases outside the gene matches. The CDR3 is 15 residues long. The germline V gene has CDR1 LNHNV and CDR2 YYDKDF (reference sequence).

This clone was recorded at least ten times. V gene TRBV11-1 combines with J gene TRBJ2-1; 11 bases are shared with TRBD2. Germline V gene sequence: CDR1 SGHAT, CDR2 FQDESV (reference sequence). This CDR3 comprises 16 residues. V lost 5 bases and J lost 5; bases outside the gene matches: 8. CDR3 loop: CASSPMTSGTNNEQFF. The CDR3 bases are TGTGCCAGCAGCCCGATGACTAGCGGGACGAACAATGAGCAGTTCTTC.

This clone was counted many times. V is TRBV9 and J is TRBJ2-3; a weak D match, TRBD2 (6 bases). CDR3 length equals 16 residues. Trimming removed 2 bases at V and 2 bases at J, with 15 bases between. CDR1 and CDR2 (germline): SGDLS, YYNGEE. The DNA of the CDR3 is TGTGCCAGCAGCGTCTCAGGGCGGAGGGCCACAGATACGCAGTATTTT. It specifies CASSVSGRRATDTQYF. The full variable domain, rest sourced from reference TRBV9 and TRBJ2-3, is DSGVTQTPKHLITATGQRVTLRCSPRSGDLSVYWYQQSLDQGLQFLIQYYNGEERAKGNILERFSAQQFPDLHSELNLSSLELGDSALYFCASSVSGRRATDTQYFGPGTRLTVL.

This clone was found many times. The chain joins TRBV3-1 to TRBJ2-3; 7 bases align to TRBD2. CDR1 is LGHDT, CDR2 YNNKEL, per germline (reference sequence). This CDR3 has 15 amino acids. The V and J ends lost 0 bases and 3 bases, in that order; junction bases with no gene match: 3. CDR3 loop: CASSQEGRETDTQYF. CDR3 coding DNA: TGTGCCAGCAGCCAAGAGGGGAGGGAGACAGATACGCAGTATTTT.

A remark on this clone: With a much larger clone just one base away, this may be a read error. This chain joins TRBV7-9 and TRBJ2-3; D ambiguous. The CDR3 consists of 11 residues. Germline-derived CDR1 and CDR2 are SEHNR and FQNEAQ (reference sequence). V was shortened by 7 bases and J by 12 bases, with 14 bases between the two germline ends. CDR3: CASISGPPQYF. The CDR3 DNA sequence: TGTGCCAGCATCTCGGGCCCCCCCCAGTATTTT. Together with reference TRBV7-9 and TRBJ2-3, the CDR3 gives the full variable domain: DTGVSQNPRHKITKRGQNVTFRCDPISEHNRLYWYRQTLGQGPEFLTYFQNEAQLEKSRLLSDRFSAERPKGSFSTLEIQRTEQGDSAMYLCASISGPPQYFGPGTRLTVL.

The chain recombines TRBV15 with TRBJ1-2; unclear D gene. Germline CDR1 is LNHNV and CDR2 is YYDKDF (reference sequence). The CDR3 has 14 amino acids. Between the trimmed V and J ends, which lost 0 bases and 8 bases, there was a span of 13 bases. The CDR3 DNA sequence: TGTGCCACCAGCAGAGATCGAGGAGTTGGGGGCTACACCTTC. Its protein is CATSRDRGVGGYTF.

This clone was observed many times. This chain joins TRBV6-2 or TRBV6-3 and TRBJ2-7, with 8 bases fitting TRBD1. The CDR3 loop spans 14 amino acids. Trimming cost V 4 bases and J 7 bases; bases outside gene matches: 9. Germline V gene lookup returns CDR1 MNHEY and CDR2 SVGEGT. Here the CDR3 reads CASSSRTGKREQYF. The CDR3 bases are TGTGCCAGCAGTTCCCGGACAGGGAAGAGGGAGCAGTACTTC.